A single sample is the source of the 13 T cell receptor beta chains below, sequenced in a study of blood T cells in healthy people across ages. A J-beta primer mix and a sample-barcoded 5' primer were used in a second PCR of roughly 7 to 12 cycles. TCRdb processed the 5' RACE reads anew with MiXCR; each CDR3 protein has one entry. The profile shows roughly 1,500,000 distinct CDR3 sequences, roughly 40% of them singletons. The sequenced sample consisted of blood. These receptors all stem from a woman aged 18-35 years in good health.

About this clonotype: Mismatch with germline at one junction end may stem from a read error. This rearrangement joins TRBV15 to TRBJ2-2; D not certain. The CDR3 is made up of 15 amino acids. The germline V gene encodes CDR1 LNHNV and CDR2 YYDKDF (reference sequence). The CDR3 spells CAASSPISNTGELFF. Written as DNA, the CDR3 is TGTGCCGCCAGCTCTCCGATCTCGAACACCGGGGAGCTGTTTTTT.

The CDR3 DNA reads TGCAGCGTTGCCATAGCGAACACTGAAGCTTTCTTT. Translating gives CSVAIANTEAFF. The J gene is TRBJ1-1, the V gene TRBV29-1; D remains unclear. Deletions cut 4 bases from V and 1 base from J, with 7 bases between. Germline V gives CDR1 SQVTM, CDR2 ANQGSEA. The CDR3 has 12 residues. The full variable domain, with the rest looked up from reference TRBV29-1 and TRBJ1-1, is SAVISQKPSRDICQRGTSLTIQCQVDSQVTMMFWYRQQPGQSLTLIATANQGSEATYESGFVIDKFPISRPNLTFSTLTVSNMSPEDSSIYLCSVAIANTEAFFGQGTRLTVV.

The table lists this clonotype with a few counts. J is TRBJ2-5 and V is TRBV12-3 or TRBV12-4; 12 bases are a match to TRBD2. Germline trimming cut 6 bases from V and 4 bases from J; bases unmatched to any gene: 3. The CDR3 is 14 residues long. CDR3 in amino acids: CASRLGLAGETQYF. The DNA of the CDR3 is TGTGCCAGCAGACTGGGACTAGCGGGAGAGACCCAGTACTTC.

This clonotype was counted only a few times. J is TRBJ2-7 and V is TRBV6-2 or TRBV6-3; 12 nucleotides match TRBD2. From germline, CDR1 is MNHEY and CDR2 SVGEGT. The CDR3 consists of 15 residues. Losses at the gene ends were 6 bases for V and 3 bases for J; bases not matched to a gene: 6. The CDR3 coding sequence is TGTGCCAGCAGGACTAGCGGGGGATTGGGCTACGAGCAGTACTTC. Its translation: CASRTSGGLGYEQYF.

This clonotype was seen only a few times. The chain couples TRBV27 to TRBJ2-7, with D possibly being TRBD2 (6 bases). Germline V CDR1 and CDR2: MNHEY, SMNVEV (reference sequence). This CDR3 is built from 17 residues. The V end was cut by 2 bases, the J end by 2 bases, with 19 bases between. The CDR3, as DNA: TGTGCCAGCAGTTTAGGGACCGAACCGGGGGTCCCCTACGAGCAGTACTTC. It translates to CASSLGTEPGVPYEQYF.

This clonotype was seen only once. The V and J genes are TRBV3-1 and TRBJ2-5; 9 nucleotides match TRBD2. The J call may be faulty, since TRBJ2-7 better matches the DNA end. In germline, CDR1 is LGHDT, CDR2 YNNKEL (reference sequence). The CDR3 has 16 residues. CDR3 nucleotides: TGTGCCAGCAGCCCTAATCTAGCGGGGAATGGCTGCGAGCAGTACTTC. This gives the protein CASSPNLAGNGCEQYF.

The CDR3 protein is CASSPWRARGDMNTEAFF. DNA for the CDR3: TGTGCCAGCTCACCATGGCGGGCCAGGGGCGATATGAACACTGAAGCTTTCTTT. The rearrangement joins TRBV18 to TRBJ1-1; maybe TRBD1 (6 bases). Trimming stripped 2 bases from V and 0 bases from J, with 19 bases between. CDR3 size: 18 residues. Germline V gene sequence: CDR1 KGHSH, CDR2 LQKENI. The full variable domain, its missing parts supplied by reference TRBV18 and TRBJ1-1, is NAGVMQNPRHLVRRRGQEARLRCSPMKGHSHVYWYRQLPEEGLKFMVYLQKENIIDESGMPKERFSAEFPKEGPSILRIQQVVRGDSAAYFCASSPWRARGDMNTEAFFGQGTRLTVV.

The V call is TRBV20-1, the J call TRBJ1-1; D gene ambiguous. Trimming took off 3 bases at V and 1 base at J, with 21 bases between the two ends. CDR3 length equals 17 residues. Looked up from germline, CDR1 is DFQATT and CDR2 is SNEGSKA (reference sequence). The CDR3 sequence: CSARRLGWARPNTEAFF. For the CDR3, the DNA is TGCAGTGCTAGGCGGCTTGGGTGGGCGAGGCCGAACACTGAAGCTTTCTTT.

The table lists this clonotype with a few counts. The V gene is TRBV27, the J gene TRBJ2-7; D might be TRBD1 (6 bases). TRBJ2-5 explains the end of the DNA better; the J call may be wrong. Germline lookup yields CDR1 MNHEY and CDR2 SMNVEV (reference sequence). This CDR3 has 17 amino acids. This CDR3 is CASSSLRTGRLGETQYF. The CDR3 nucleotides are TGTGCCAGCAGTTCCCTACGCACAGGGAGATTAGGAGAGACCCAGTACTTC.

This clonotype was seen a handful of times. CDR3: CASSEWRGKHNEQFF. For the CDR3, the DNA is TGTGCCAGCAGTGAATGGAGAGGGAAACACAATGAGCAGTTCTTC. V gene TRBV6-1 combines with J gene TRBJ2-1, with D possibly matching TRBD2 (5 bases). Between the trimmed V and J ends, which lost 2 bases and 5 bases, there was a span of 13 bases. Germline CDR1 and CDR2: MNHNS and SASEGT. The length of the CDR3 is 15 residues.

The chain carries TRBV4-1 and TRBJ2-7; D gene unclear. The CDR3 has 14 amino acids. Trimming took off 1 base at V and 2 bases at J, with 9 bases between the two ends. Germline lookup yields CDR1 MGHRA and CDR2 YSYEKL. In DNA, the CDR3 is TGCGCCAGCAGCCAAGTCCTGACAACCTACGAGCAGTACTTC. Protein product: CASSQVLTTYEQYF.

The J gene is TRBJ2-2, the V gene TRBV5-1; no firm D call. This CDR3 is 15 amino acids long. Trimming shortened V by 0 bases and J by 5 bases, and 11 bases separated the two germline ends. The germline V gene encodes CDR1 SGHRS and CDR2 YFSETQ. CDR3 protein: CASSLAKTVTGELFF. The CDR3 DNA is TGCGCCAGCAGCTTGGCCAAAACGGTAACCGGGGAGCTGTTTTTT.

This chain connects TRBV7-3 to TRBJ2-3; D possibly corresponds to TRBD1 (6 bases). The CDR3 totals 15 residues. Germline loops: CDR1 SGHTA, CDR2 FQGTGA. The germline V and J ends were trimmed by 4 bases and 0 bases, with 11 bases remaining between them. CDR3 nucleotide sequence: TGTGCCAGCAGCTCCACAGGGATAAGCACAGATACGCAGTATTTT. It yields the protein CASSSTGISTDTQYF.